A single sample is the source of the 20 T cell receptor beta chains below, sequenced in a study of T-cell reconstitution after alpha-beta-depleted transplantation in children. Unique molecular identifiers tagged the TCRbeta library. Each CDR3 protein gets one entry after TCRdb re-called the PCR reads with MiXCR. The repertoire holds about 610,000 distinct CDR3 sequences, with 25% to 30% as singletons. The starting material was PBMCs, obtained before TCRalphabeta/CD19-depleted stem cell transplant. All receptors come from a boy under three years old with Wiskott-Aldrich syndrome, due to receive a stem cell transplant.

The genes are TRBV12-3 or TRBV12-4 and TRBJ1-5, with 8 bases identical to TRBD1. The CDR3 spans 14 residues. V lost 6 bases and J lost 6; bases outside the gene matches: 7. The DNA for the CDR3 is TGTGCCAGCAGCTCGACAGGGGATCGTCAGCCCCAGCATTTT. This gives the protein CASSSTGDRQPQHF.

V usage is TRBV9 and J usage is TRBJ2-5, with 7 bases identical to TRBD2. The junction had 4 bases not matched to a gene; V was cut back by 0 bases and J by 2 bases. The CDR3 spans 15 residues. Germline values: CDR1 SGDLS, CDR2 YYNGEE. The chain's CDR3 is CASSVGAGNQETQYF. In DNA form, the CDR3 reads TGTGCCAGCAGCGTAGGAGCGGGGAATCAAGAGACCCAGTACTTC.

This clonotype was seen a few times. One end of the junction is discordant with germline, which a read error may explain. The genes are TRBV6-6 and TRBJ2-4; D remains unclear. The CDR3 is 10 amino acids. Germline loops: CDR1 MNHNY, CDR2 SVGAGI (reference sequence). This chain's CDR3 is CASSYDLEAF. The CDR3 DNA sequence: TGTGCCAGCAGTTATGATTTAGAGGCCTTC.

The gene calls are TRBV19 and TRBJ2-7; TRBD2 matches 10 bases. Germline CDR1 is LNHDA and CDR2 is SQIVND (reference sequence). CDR3 length: 16 amino acids. Trimming at V came to 6 bases and at J to 0 bases, leaving 8 bases not matched to a gene. CDR3 sequence: CASSTGLARSSYEQYF. CDR3 nucleotide sequence: TGTGCCAGTAGCACGGGACTAGCGCGTAGCTCCTACGAGCAGTACTTC. The full variable domain, in which reference TRBV19 and TRBJ2-7 provide the parts outside the CDR3, is DGGITQSPKYLFRKEGQNVTLSCEQNLNHDAMYWYRQDPGQGLRLIYYSQIVNDFQKGDIAEGYSVSREKKESFPLTVTSAQKNPTAFYLCASSTGLARSSYEQYFGPGTRLTVT.

CDR3 sequence: CASSLARSGLAGEGNEQFF. The CDR3 DNA reads as TGTGCCAGCAGCTTAGCGCGGTCGGGACTAGCGGGAGAAGGGAATGAGCAGTTCTTC. This chain joins TRBV11-1 and TRBJ2-1; TRBD2 aligns across 14 bases. The V gene's germline CDR1 is SGHAT and CDR2 FQDESV (reference sequence). V lost 0 bases and J lost 7; bases outside the gene matches: 11. CDR3 length equals 19 residues. Full variable domain (missing parts from reference TRBV11-1 and TRBJ2-1): EAEVAQSPRYKITEKSQAVAFWCDPISGHATLYWYRQILGQGPELLVQFQDESVVDDSQLPKDRFSAERLKGVDSTLKIQPAELGDSAMYLCASSLARSGLAGEGNEQFFGPGTRLTVL.

V gene TRBV7-2 combines with J gene TRBJ2-3, with TRBD2 matching over 7 bases. Losses at the gene ends were 0 bases for V and 0 bases for J; bases not matched to a gene: 6. CDR3 length equals 17 residues. Germline assignment: CDR1 SGHTA and CDR2 FQGNSA. CDR3 residues: CASSLAGLPPSTDTQYF. CDR3 DNA: TGTGCCAGCAGCTTAGCGGGACTACCGCCAAGCACAGATACGCAGTATTTT.

A note on this clonotype: The germline gene is not matched at one end of the junction; a read error may be the cause. The rearrangement uses TRBV5-1 and TRBJ2-5; D is unresolved. This CDR3 has 12 amino acids. Germline lookup yields CDR1 SGHRS and CDR2 YFSETQ. The CDR3 coding sequence is TGCGCCAGCAGCTTAAAAGGATCCGGGCAAAACTTC. It encodes CASSLKGSGQNF. The entire variable domain, with the rest obtained from reference TRBV5-1 and TRBJ2-5, is as follows: KAGVTQTPRYLIKTRGQQVTLSCSPISGHRSVSWYQQTPGQGLQFLFEYFSETQRNKGNFPGRFSGRQFSNSRSEMNVSTLELGDSALYLCASSLKGSGQNFGPGTRLLVL.

This clonotype was found a few times. The rearrangement uses TRBV12-3 or TRBV12-4 and TRBJ2-3; the D gene is possibly TRBD1 (5 bases). The CDR3 extends over 14 amino acids. V was shortened by 2 bases and J by 2 bases, with 8 bases between the two germline ends. This CDR3 is CASSLSRVTDTQYF. CDR3 nucleotide sequence: TGTGCCAGCAGTTTATCCAGGGTCACAGATACGCAGTATTTT.

This chain connects TRBV7-9 to TRBJ2-3; tentatively, D is TRBD1 (5 bases). Between the trimmed V and J ends, which lost 5 bases and 11 bases, there was a span of 14 bases. This CDR3 contains 12 residues. The V gene's germline CDR1 is SEHNR and CDR2 FQNEAQ (reference sequence). CDR3 in DNA: TGTGCCAGCAGCCCCACTGGGGCCGGGCAGTATTTT. This sequence encodes CASSPTGAGQYF. The full variable domain, rest sourced from reference TRBV7-9 and TRBJ2-3, is DTGVSQNPRHKITKRGQNVTFRCDPISEHNRLYWYRQTLGQGPEFLTYFQNEAQLEKSRLLSDRFSAERPKGSFSTLEIQRTEQGDSAMYLCASSPTGAGQYFGPGTRLTVL.

The CDR3 region has the DNA TGTGCCAGCAGCTTGTTTCTTACAGGTTTAGACATTCAGTACTTC. This encodes CASSLFLTGLDIQYF. J is TRBJ2-4 and V is TRBV5-4; a possible D gene is TRBD1 (5 bases). CDR1 is SGHNT and CDR2 is YYREEE in the germline V gene (reference sequence). The CDR3 extends over 15 amino acids. V was shortened by 1 base and J by 8 bases, with 16 bases between the two germline ends.

This clonotype showed up just a few times. The gene calls are TRBV24-1 and TRBJ2-5, with TRBD1 matching over 7 bases. V was pared by 3 bases and J by 7 bases, with 7 bases of the junction left unmatched. CDR1 and CDR2 (germline): KGHDR, SFDVKD. The CDR3 totals 14 residues. The CDR3 bases are TGTGCCACCAGTGATGACAGGGAAACTCGGACCCAGTACTTC. Its translation: CATSDDRETRTQYF.

This clonotype was recorded a few times. CDR3 region: CASSLGTSPPGELFF. The CDR3 region has the DNA TGCGCCAGCAGCTTGGGGACTTCCCCCCCCGGGGAGCTGTTTTTT. This chain connects TRBV5-1 to TRBJ2-2, with D tentatively TRBD2 (5 bases). V dropped 0 bases and J dropped 6 bases, with 12 bases sitting between them. CDR1 and CDR2 (germline): SGHRS, YFSETQ. This CDR3 is 15 amino acids long.

The chain joins TRBV19 to TRBJ2-1; no clear D gene. Trimming took off 3 bases at V and 5 bases at J, with 8 bases between the two ends. This CDR3 has 13 residues. The V gene's germline CDR1 is LNHDA and CDR2 SQIVND (reference sequence). CDR3 sequence (DNA): TGTGCCAGTAGTATCGGTGGAAACAATGAGCAGTTCTTC. As protein: CASSIGGNNEQFF.

This clonotype occurred a few times. This rearrangement joins TRBV11-1 to TRBJ1-2, with 9 bases identical to TRBD1. V shed 5 bases, J shed 4 bases, and the junction held 17 bases outside the gene matches. Germline CDR1 SGHAT, CDR2 FQDESV (reference sequence). This CDR3 has 18 residues. The CDR3 DNA follows: TGTGCCAGCAGCCCCTCTCCGGGACAGGGAATATTGGGCTATGGCTACACCTTC. This encodes CASSPSPGQGILGYGYTF. Full variable domain (rest looked up from reference TRBV11-1 and TRBJ1-2): EAEVAQSPRYKITEKSQAVAFWCDPISGHATLYWYRQILGQGPELLVQFQDESVVDDSQLPKDRFSAERLKGVDSTLKIQPAELGDSAMYLCASSPSPGQGILGYGYTFGSGTRLTVV.

This clonotype appeared a few times. The chain employs TRBV10-3 and TRBJ1-2; TRBD1 matches 8 bases. Germline trimming cut 6 bases from V and 7 bases from J; bases unmatched to any gene: 7. Per germline, CDR1 ENHRY and CDR2 SYGVKD. This CDR3 region has 13 residues. The CDR3 protein is CAISPTGERGYTF. In nucleotides, the CDR3 is TGTGCCATCAGCCCGACAGGGGAGCGTGGCTACACCTTC.

The chain recombines TRBV12-3 or TRBV12-4 with TRBJ1-4; no reliable D call. The V gene lost 5 bases and the J gene lost 0 bases, with 10 bases spanning the gap. This CDR3 contains 15 residues. The CDR3 protein is CASSPRLSTNEKLFF. CDR3 sequence (DNA): TGTGCCAGCAGTCCCCGCCTGTCAACTAATGAAAAACTGTTTTTT.

This chain joins TRBV20-1 and TRBJ2-1; 12 bases fit TRBD2. Trimming removed 0 bases from V and 7 bases from J; junction bases left unmatched: 19. The CDR3 sequence is 20 residues long. Germline V CDR1 and CDR2: DFQATT, SNEGSKA (reference sequence). DNA of the CDR3: TGCAGTGCTAGAGATGGGGGGACTAGCGGGTCAGGTAGGCCGGTGAATGAGCAGTTCTTC. It yields the protein CSARDGGTSGSGRPVNEQFF.

The chain has TRBV24-1 and TRBJ2-1, with D perhaps TRBD2 (5 bases). The germline CDR1 and CDR2 sequences are KGHDR and SFDVKD. Trimming stripped 1 base from V and 7 bases from J, with 16 bases between. There are 16 residues in the CDR3. The CDR3 region is CATSDLGGPTVNEQFF. Written as DNA, the CDR3 is TGTGCCACCAGTGATTTAGGCGGGCCCACGGTGAATGAGCAGTTCTTC.

This clonotype was observed a few times. This chain connects TRBV5-1 to TRBJ1-2, with 11 nucleotides matching TRBD1. The CDR3 covers 14 residues. Germline CDR1 and CDR2: SGHRS and YFSETQ. The trim removed 4 bases at V and 3 bases at J, leaving 2 bases unmatched. CDR3 loop: CASSRGQGDYGYTF. CDR3 nucleotides: TGCGCCAGCAGCCGGGGACAGGGGGACTATGGCTACACCTTC.

This clonotype has a handful of counts. The chain joins TRBV7-2 to TRBJ1-2; possible D gene TRBD1, 5 bases. The V gene lost 6 bases and the J gene lost 4 bases, with 18 bases spanning the gap. CDR3 length: 15 residues. Germline values: CDR1 SGHTA, CDR2 FQGNSA. The CDR3 sequence is CASSKDWGRAYGYTF. Here the CDR3 DNA reads TGTGCCAGCAGTAAAGACTGGGGCAGGGCCTATGGCTACACCTTC.